Here is one T cell receptor beta chain with its context. The sample belongs to a study of blood T cell repertoires in COVID-19. Study-level background: Sample material is recorded as cDNA or gDNA derived from T cells, B-cell-depleted T cells, or PBMCs.

Study processing details: Nucleated cell counts were estimated from reference gene primer amplification. Profiled with immunoSEQ multiplex PCR; TCRdb holds only in-frame clones, not every one. V and J calls and clone size are those listed in that table; D and trimming were worked out from the DNA. This sample yields hundreds of thousands of clones, of which 86% are seen a single time; about an eighth belongs to the top ten. Patients of the Seattle cohort, enrolled during active infection, were followed longitudinally. Trimming took off 5 bases at V and 0 bases at J, with 11 bases between the two ends. Germline V gene lookup returns CDR1 SGHTA and CDR2 FQGNSA. The CDR3 is 15 residues long.

The chain joins TRBV7-2 to TRBJ2-1; D gene uncertain. The receptor comes from a woman in her 70s with COVID-19, enrolled during active disease. The sequenced sample consisted of peripheral blood. CDR3 coding DNA: TGTGCCAGCAGCCCCTACAGAGCCTCCTACAATGAGCAGTTCTTC. It is translated as CASSPYRASYNEQFF.